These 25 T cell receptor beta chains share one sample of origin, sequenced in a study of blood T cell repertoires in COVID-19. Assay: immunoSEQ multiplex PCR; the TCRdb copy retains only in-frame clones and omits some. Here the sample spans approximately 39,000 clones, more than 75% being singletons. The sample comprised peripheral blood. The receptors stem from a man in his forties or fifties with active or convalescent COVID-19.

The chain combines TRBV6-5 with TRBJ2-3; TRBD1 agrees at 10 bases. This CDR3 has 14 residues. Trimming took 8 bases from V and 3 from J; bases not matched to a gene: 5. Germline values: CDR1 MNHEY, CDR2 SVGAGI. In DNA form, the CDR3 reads TGTGCCAGCGTCCGGGACAGGGGAACAGATACGCAGTATTTT. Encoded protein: CASVRDRGTDTQYF.

The CDR3 coding sequence is TGTGCCAGCAGTTACGCGCCGGGACAGGGCGGGAATGAGCAGTTCTTC. Encoded protein: CASSYAPGQGGNEQFF. The chain recombines TRBV6-5 with TRBJ2-1; 9 bases are a match to TRBD1. CDR1 is MNHEY, CDR2 SVGAGI, per germline. CDR3 length equals 16 residues. Trimming at V came to 2 bases and at J to 7 bases, leaving 9 bases not matched to a gene.

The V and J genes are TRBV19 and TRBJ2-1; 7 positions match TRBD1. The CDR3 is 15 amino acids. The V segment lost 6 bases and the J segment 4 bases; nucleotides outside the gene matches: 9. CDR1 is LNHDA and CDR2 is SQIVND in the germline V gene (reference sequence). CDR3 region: CASSVLGGRYNEQFF. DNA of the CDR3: TGTGCCAGTAGCGTTCTAGGGGGCAGATACAATGAGCAGTTCTTC.

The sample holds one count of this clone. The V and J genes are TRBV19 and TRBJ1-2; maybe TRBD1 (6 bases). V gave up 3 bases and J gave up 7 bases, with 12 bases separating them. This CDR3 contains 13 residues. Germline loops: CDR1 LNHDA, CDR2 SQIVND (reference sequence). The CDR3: CASSIGGLVGYTF. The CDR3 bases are TGTGCCAGTAGTATCGGGGGGCTAGTTGGCTACACCTTC.

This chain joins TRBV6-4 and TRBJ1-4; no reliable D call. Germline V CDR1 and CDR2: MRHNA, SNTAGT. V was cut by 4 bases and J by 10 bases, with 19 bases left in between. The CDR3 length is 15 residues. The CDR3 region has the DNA TGTGCCAGCAGTGCCAAGCAAGGTGAGGTGGCAAAACTGTTTTTT. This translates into CASSAKQGEVAKLFF.

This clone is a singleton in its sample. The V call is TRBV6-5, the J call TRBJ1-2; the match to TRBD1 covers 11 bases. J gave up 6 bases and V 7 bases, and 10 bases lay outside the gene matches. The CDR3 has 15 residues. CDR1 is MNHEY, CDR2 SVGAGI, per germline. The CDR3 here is CASTFGQGAGHGYTF. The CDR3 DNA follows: TGTGCCAGCACTTTCGGACAGGGGGCGGGCCATGGCTACACCTTC.

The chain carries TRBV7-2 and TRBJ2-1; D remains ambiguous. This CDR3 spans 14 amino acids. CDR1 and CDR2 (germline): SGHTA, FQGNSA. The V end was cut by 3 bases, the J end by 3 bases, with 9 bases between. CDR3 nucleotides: TGTGCCAGCAGCTTTATTACCGGCTACAATGAGCAGTTCTTC. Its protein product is CASSFITGYNEQFF.

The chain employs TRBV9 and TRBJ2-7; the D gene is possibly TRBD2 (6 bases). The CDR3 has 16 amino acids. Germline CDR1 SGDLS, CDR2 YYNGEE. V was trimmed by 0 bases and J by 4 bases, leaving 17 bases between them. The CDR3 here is CASSVGVGGGAYEQYF. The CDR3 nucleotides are TGTGCCAGCAGCGTAGGGGTGGGGGGAGGCGCTTACGAGCAGTACTTC.

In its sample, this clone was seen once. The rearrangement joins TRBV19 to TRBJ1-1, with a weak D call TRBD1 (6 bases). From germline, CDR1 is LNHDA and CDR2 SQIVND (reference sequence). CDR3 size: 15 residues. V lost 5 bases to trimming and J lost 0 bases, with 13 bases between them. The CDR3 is CASSDPGHLNTEAFF. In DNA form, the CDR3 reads TGTGCCAGTAGTGATCCGGGACACTTGAACACTGAAGCTTTCTTT.

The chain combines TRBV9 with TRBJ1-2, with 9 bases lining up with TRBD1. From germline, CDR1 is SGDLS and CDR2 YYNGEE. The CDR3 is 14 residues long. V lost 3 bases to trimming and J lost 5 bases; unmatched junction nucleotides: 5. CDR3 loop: CASSAGQGGYGYTF. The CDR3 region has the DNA TGTGCCAGCAGCGCGGGACAGGGCGGGTATGGCTACACCTTC.

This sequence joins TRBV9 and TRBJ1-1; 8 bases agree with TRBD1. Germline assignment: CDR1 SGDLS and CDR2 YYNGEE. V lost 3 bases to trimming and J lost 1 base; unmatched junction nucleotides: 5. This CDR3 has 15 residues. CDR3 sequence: CASSAYGQGNTEAFF. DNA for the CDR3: TGTGCCAGCAGCGCCTACGGACAGGGGAACACTGAAGCTTTCTTT.

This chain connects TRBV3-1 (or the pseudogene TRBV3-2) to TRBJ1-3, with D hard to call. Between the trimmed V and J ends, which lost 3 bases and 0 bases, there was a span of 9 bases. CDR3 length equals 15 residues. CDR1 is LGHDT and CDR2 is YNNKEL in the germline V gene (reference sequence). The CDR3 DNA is TGTGCCAGCAGCCACCAACAGATCTCTGGAAACACCATATATTTT. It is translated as CASSHQQISGNTIYF.

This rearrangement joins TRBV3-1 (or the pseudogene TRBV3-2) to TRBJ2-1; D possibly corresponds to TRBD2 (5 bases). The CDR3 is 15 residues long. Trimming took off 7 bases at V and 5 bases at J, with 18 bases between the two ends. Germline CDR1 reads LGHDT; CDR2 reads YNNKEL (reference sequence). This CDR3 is CASTPGLEAHNEQFF. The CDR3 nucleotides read TGTGCCAGCACCCCTGGACTCGAAGCTCACAATGAGCAGTTCTTC.

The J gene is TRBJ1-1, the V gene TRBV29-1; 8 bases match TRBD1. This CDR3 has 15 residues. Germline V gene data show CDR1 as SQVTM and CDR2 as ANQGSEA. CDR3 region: CIAARTGRKDTEAFF. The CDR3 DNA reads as TGCATCGCCGCCAGGACAGGGAGGAAAGACACTGAAGCTTTCTTT.

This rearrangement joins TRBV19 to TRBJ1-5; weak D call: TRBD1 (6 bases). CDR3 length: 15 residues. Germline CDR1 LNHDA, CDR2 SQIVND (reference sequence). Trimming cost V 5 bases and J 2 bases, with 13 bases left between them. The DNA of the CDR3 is TGTGCCAGTAGTTCAGGGGCCAATGGCAATCAGCCCCAGCATTTT. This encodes CASSSGANGNQPQHF.

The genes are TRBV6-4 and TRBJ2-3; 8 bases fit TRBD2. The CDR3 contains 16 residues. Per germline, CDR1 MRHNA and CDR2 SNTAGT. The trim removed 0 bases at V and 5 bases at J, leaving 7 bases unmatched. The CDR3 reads CASSDSSRGGQDTQYF. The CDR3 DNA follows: TGTGCCAGCAGTGACTCGAGTCGGGGGGGCCAAGATACGCAGTATTTT.

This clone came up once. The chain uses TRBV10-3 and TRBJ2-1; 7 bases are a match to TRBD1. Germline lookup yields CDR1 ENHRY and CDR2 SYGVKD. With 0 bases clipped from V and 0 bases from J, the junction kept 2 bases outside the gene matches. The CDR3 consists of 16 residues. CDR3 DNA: TGTGCCATCAGTGAGTCGACAGGGAGCTCCTACAATGAGCAGTTCTTC. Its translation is CAISESTGSSYNEQFF.

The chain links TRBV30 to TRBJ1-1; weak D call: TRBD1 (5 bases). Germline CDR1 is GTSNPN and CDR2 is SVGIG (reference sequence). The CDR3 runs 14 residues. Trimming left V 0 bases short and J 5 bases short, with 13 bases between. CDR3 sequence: CAWSVGGAPTEAFF. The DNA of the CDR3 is TGTGCCTGGAGTGTTGGAGGGGCGCCTACTGAAGCTTTCTTT.

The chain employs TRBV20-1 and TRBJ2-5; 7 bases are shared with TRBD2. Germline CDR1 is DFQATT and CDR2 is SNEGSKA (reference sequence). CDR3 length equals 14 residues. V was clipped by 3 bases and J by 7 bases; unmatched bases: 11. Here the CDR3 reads CSASWWEGLGTQYF. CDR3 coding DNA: TGCAGTGCTAGTTGGTGGGAGGGCCTCGGGACCCAGTACTTC.

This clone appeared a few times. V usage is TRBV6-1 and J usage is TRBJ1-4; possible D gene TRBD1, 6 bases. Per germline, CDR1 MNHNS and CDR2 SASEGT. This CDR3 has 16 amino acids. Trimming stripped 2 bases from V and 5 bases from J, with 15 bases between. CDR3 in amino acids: CASSELNWTENEKLFF. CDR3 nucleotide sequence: TGTGCCAGCAGTGAACTAAACTGGACAGAGAATGAAAAACTGTTTTTT.

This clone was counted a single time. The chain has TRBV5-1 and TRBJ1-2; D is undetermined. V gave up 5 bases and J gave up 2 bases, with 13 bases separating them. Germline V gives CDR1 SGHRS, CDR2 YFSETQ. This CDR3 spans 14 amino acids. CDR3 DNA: TGCGCCAGCAGACAATTAGCCGTAAACTATGGCTACACCTTC. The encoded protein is CASRQLAVNYGYTF.

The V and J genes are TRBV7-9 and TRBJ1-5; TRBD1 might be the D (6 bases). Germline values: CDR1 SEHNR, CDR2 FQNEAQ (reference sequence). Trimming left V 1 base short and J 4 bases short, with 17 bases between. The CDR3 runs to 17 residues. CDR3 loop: CASSLGSGGRGNQPQHF. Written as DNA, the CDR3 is TGTGCCAGCAGCTTAGGATCCGGCGGCAGGGGAAATCAGCCCCAGCATTTT.

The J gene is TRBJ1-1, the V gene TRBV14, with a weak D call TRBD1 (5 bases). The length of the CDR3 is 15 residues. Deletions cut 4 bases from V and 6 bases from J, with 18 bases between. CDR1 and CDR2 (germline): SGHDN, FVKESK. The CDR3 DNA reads TGTGCCAGCAGCCCCTCCGGAGCAGGGATCTCTGAAGCTTTCTTT. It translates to CASSPSGAGISEAFF.

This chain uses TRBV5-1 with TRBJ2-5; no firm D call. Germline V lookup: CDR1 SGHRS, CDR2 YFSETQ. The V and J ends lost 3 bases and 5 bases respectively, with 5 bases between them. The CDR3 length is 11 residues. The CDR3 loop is CASSSAETQYF. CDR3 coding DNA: TGCGCCAGCAGCTCTGCGGAGACCCAGTACTTC. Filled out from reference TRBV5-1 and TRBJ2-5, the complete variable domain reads KAGVTQTPRYLIKTRGQQVTLSCSPISGHRSVSWYQQTPGQGLQFLFEYFSETQRNKGNFPGRFSGRQFSNSRSEMNVSTLELGDSALYLCASSSAETQYFGPGTRLLVL.

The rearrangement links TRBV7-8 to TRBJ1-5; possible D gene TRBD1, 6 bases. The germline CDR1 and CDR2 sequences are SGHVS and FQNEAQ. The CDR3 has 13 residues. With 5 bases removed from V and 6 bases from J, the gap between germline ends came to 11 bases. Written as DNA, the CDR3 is TGTGCCAGCAGCGCTACAGGGTCTCAGCCCCAGCATTTT. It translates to CASSATGSQPQHF.